Below, 15 T cell receptor beta chains from the same sample are listed, as sequenced in a study of beta chain features in type 1 diabetes. Study-level findings and limits: Shortening that was moderate but significant affected the TCRB CDR3s of Type 1 diabetes patients in all four CD4+ subsets.

Sequencing targeted expressed TCRB transcripts, as all isolated RNA had been reverse transcribed. Sequencing was performed with immunoSEQ multiplex PCR; in TCRdb, only in-frame clones are kept and a portion is missing. The sample has around 260,000 clones, roughly 22% seen once; the top ten hold less than 0.03%. What these receptors recognize is not known. Specimen: naive CD4+ T cells from blood. The receptor set was obtained from a woman aged 40-49 years with type 1 diabetes.

V and J are TRBV27 and TRBJ2-7; D possibly corresponds to TRBD2 (6 bases). Germline V lookup: CDR1 MNHEY, CDR2 SMNVEV (reference sequence). This CDR3 contains 14 residues. The V gene lost 6 bases and the J gene lost 4 bases, with 16 bases spanning the gap. In DNA form, the CDR3 reads TGTGCCAGCAGGGGCCGGGGGTATGGGTACGAGCAGTACTTC. Protein: CASRGRGYGYEQYF.

This clone was picked up a small number of times. The chain combines TRBV29-1 with TRBJ2-3, with 7 bases fitting TRBD1. The length of the CDR3 is 14 residues. Germline V CDR1 and CDR2: SQVTM, ANQGSEA. J lost 5 bases, V lost 1 base, and 6 bases had no gene match. This CDR3 is CSVEGQGVGDTQYF. DNA for the CDR3: TGCAGCGTTGAAGGGCAGGGGGTAGGAGATACGCAGTATTTT.

This clone was seen a handful of times. The V and J genes are TRBV15 and TRBJ2-5, with 7 positions matching TRBD2. The V gene end was trimmed by 0 bases and the J gene end by 5 bases; junction bases not matched to a gene: 9. Germline CDR1 is LNHNV and CDR2 is YYDKDF (reference sequence). The CDR3 consists of 16 residues. CDR3 bases: TGTGCCACCAGCAGAGATGAACCTAGCGGCGGGGAGACCCAGTACTTC. This gives the protein CATSRDEPSGGETQYF.

This clone has only one observation. The J gene is TRBJ2-6, the V gene TRBV4-3, with D perhaps TRBD2 (6 bases). Trimming took off 0 bases at V and 2 bases at J, with 17 bases between the two ends. Germline CDR1 is LGHNA and CDR2 is YSLEER. The CDR3 loop spans 19 amino acids. The CDR3 coding sequence is TGCGCCAGCAGCCAAGATCTCCCGGGGAGGTTGACTGGGGCCAACGTCCTGACTTTC. Residues: CASSQDLPGRLTGANVLTF.

This chain links TRBV2 with TRBJ2-7; 10 nucleotides match TRBD2. The germline V gene encodes CDR1 SNHLY and CDR2 FYNNEI. V lost 11 bases and J lost 2; bases outside the gene matches: 9. The CDR3 spans 14 residues. This CDR3 reads CASIPLAGTYEQYF. CDR3 in DNA: TGTGCCTCTATTCCACTAGCGGGAACCTACGAGCAGTACTTC.

This clone was recorded a few times. V gene TRBV28 combines with J gene TRBJ1-5; D gene uncertain. The CDR3 is 12 amino acids. Germline CDR1 is MDHEN and CDR2 is SYDVKM. V lost 5 bases to trimming and J lost 7 bases, with 9 bases between them. As DNA, the CDR3 is TGTGCCAGCAGTCAGCGACCGCAGCCCCAGCATTTT. Its translation is CASSQRPQPQHF.

In this sample, this clone turned up a few times. At one of its ends the junction is not consistent with the germline gene, which may arise from a read error. This CDR3 reads CSAEVLAGGETQYF. CDR3 in DNA: TGCAGCGCTGAAGTCCTAGCGGGAGGTGAGACCCAGTACTTC. This chain links TRBV29-1 with TRBJ2-5, with 11 bases identical to TRBD2. Germline CDR1 is SQVTM and CDR2 is ANQGSEA. CDR3 length: 14 amino acids.

The CDR3 loop is CASSPRAGGSYEQYF. CDR3 DNA sequence: TGTGCCAGCAGCCCCAGGGCAGGGGGTTCCTACGAGCAGTACTTC. This chain links TRBV7-3 with TRBJ2-7, with 7 positions matching TRBD1. V lost 5 bases to trimming and J lost 1 base; unmatched junction nucleotides: 8. This CDR3 has 15 amino acids. CDR1 and CDR2 from the germline V gene are SGHTA and FQGTGA.

A few counts support this clone. The chain links TRBV30 to TRBJ1-1; D is possibly TRBD1 (6 bases). The CDR3 totals 14 residues. Germline lookup yields CDR1 GTSNPN and CDR2 SVGIG (reference sequence). V gave up 1 base and J gave up 10 bases, with 19 bases separating them. The CDR3 nucleotides read TGTGCCTGGAGTGGATTGGGGACACGAAGGGGAGCTTTCTTT. It translates to CAWSGLGTRRGAFF.

The sample holds a few counts of this clone. The chain joins TRBV6-6 to TRBJ2-1, with 11 nucleotides matching TRBD2. Germline CDR1 is MNHNY and CDR2 is SVGAGI (reference sequence). This CDR3 is 16 amino acids long. After removal of 6 bases from V and 0 bases from J, the junction contained 4 bases not matched to a gene. The CDR3 nucleotides read TGTGCCAGCAGGGGTACTAGCGGGAGCTCCTACAATGAGCAGTTCTTC. It is translated as CASRGTSGSSYNEQFF.

The V call is TRBV5-1, the J call TRBJ2-2; no firm D call. V lost 4 bases, J lost 6 bases, and 10 bases lay in between. Germline CDR1 reads SGHRS; CDR2 reads YFSETQ. The CDR3 is made up of 13 amino acids. The CDR3 nucleotides are TGCGCCAGCAGCATCGACCAGGCCGGGGAGCTGTTTTTT. It yields the protein CASSIDQAGELFF.

A word on this clone: Other DNA sequences within the sample encode an identical CDR3. The gene calls are TRBV9 and TRBJ2-3; TRBD1 matches at 7 bases. Germline V CDR1 and CDR2: SGDLS, YYNGEE. The V and J ends lost 0 bases and 1 base, in that order; junction bases with no gene match: 2. This CDR3 spans 15 amino acids. As DNA, the CDR3 is TGTGCCAGCAGCGTAGTTGGACAGGGCACAGATACGCAGTATTTT. It translates to CASSVVGQGTDTQYF.

This clone has only a few counts. The chain uses TRBV7-9 and TRBJ1-1; TRBD1 matches 7 bases. This CDR3 contains 15 residues. Germline V gives CDR1 SEHNR, CDR2 FQNEAQ (reference sequence). V lost 6 bases and J lost 4; bases outside the gene matches: 11. This CDR3 is CASSFAQGGITEAFF. The CDR3 DNA sequence: TGTGCCAGCAGTTTCGCCCAGGGGGGAATCACTGAAGCTTTCTTT.

This clone showed up just a few times. V and J are TRBV9 and TRBJ2-7; TRBD1 matches 8 bases. The junction had 13 bases not matched to a gene; V was cut back by 3 bases and J by 5 bases. Germline lookup yields CDR1 SGDLS and CDR2 YYNGEE. The CDR3 sequence is 16 residues long. The CDR3 reads CASSAYLGQGVNEQYF. Here the CDR3 DNA reads TGTGCCAGCAGCGCGTATTTAGGACAGGGTGTCAACGAGCAGTACTTC.

The gene calls are TRBV10-2 and TRBJ1-2; 8 bases are shared with TRBD1. V shed 6 bases, J shed 4 bases, and the junction held 7 bases outside the gene matches. This CDR3 has 14 residues. The germline V gene encodes CDR1 WSHSY and CDR2 SAAADI. CDR3 protein: CASRLAGGAYGYTF. The CDR3 DNA is TGCGCCAGCAGGCTCGCAGGGGGCGCCTATGGCTACACCTTC.